A single sample gave rise to the 21 T cell receptor beta chains below, sequenced in a study of blood T cells in healthy people across ages. A second PCR, run for about 7 to 12 cycles, used a sample-barcoded 5' primer plus a J-beta primer mix. TCRdb re-called the 5' RACE reads with MiXCR, one entry per CDR3 protein. The sample lists over 1,300,000 distinct CDR3 sequences; approximately 59% were seen once. The sequenced material came from blood. The receptor set was obtained from a man in his late teens or twenties in good health.

DNA for the CDR3: TGCGCCAGCAGCTTGGGCCCGACAGGGCAAGAGACCCAGTACTTC. This encodes CASSLGPTGQETQYF. The chain has TRBV5-1 and TRBJ2-5; TRBD1 matches at 7 bases. This CDR3 is built from 15 residues. In germline, CDR1 is SGHRS, CDR2 YFSETQ. Trimming at V came to 0 bases and at J to 2 bases, leaving 4 bases not matched to a gene. Complete variable domain (other parts from reference TRBV5-1 and TRBJ2-5): KAGVTQTPRYLIKTRGQQVTLSCSPISGHRSVSWYQQTPGQGLQFLFEYFSETQRNKGNFPGRFSGRQFSNSRSEMNVSTLELGDSALYLCASSLGPTGQETQYFGPGTRLLVL.

This clonotype occurred once. One end of the junction does not line up with germline, which may come from a read error. The chain joins TRBV6-1 to TRBJ2-1; TRBD2 matches 8 bases. Germline CDR1 and CDR2: MNHNS and SASEGT. This CDR3 has 16 amino acids. CDR3 sequence reads: CASSSYGRAAGNEQLF. The CDR3 nucleotides read TGTGCCAGCAGCTCCTACGGGAGGGCCGCGGGCAATGAGCAGTTATTC.

There are a few counts of this clonotype. J is TRBJ2-3 and V is TRBV27; 9 nucleotides agree with TRBD2. Germline V gene lookup returns CDR1 MNHEY and CDR2 SMNVEV (reference sequence). V was clipped by 2 bases and J by 2 bases; unmatched bases: 5. CDR3 length equals 16 residues. CDR3 nucleotides: TGTGCCAGCAGTTTAATCGCGGGGGGGTACACAGATACGCAGTATTTT. It codes for CASSLIAGGYTDTQYF.

V and J are TRBV3-1 and TRBJ1-4; tentatively, D is TRBD1 (5 bases). The CDR3 is 18 amino acids. Trimming took off 1 base at V and 0 bases at J, with 15 bases between the two ends. Germline CDR1 and CDR2: LGHDT and YNNKEL (reference sequence). CDR3 region: CASSQGAGTVATNEKLFF. CDR3 bases: TGTGCCAGCAGCCAAGGGGCCGGGACGGTGGCAACTAATGAAAAACTGTTTTTT.

The chain couples TRBV7-7 to TRBJ2-2; D might be TRBD1 or TRBD2, each matching 6 bases. The germline V gene has CDR1 SSHAT and CDR2 FNYEAQ (reference sequence). The CDR3 sequence is 20 residues long. The ends were cut back, 5 bases at V and 2 bases at J, with 27 bases in the middle. The CDR3 sequence is CASSVTLEGGGPTNTGELFF. CDR3 bases: TGTGCCAGCAGCGTAACCCTCGAGGGGGGAGGACCTACCAACACCGGGGAGCTGTTTTTT.

This clonotype appeared once. V gene TRBV6-2 or TRBV6-3 combines with J gene TRBJ2-2, with D maybe TRBD2 (6 bases). CDR1 and CDR2 from the germline V gene are MNHEY and SVGEGT. V was pared by 5 bases and J by 6 bases, with 10 bases between. The CDR3 length is 13 residues. This chain's CDR3 is CASSRWGAGELFF. The CDR3 bases are TGTGCCAGCAGTCGGTGGGGGGCCGGGGAGCTGTTTTTT.

The V call is TRBV7-9, the J call TRBJ2-7; D uncertain. V gave up 5 bases and J gave up 3 bases, with 8 bases separating them. Germline values: CDR1 SEHNR, CDR2 FQNEAQ (reference sequence). The CDR3 covers 12 residues. CDR3 in amino acids: CASSTLLYEQYF. CDR3 in DNA: TGTGCCAGCAGCACCTTACTCTACGAGCAGTACTTC.

This clonotype showed up just a few times. This chain links TRBV4-1 with TRBJ2-1, with 11 bases fitting TRBD2. The CDR3 has 16 amino acids. J was trimmed by 4 bases and V by 5 bases; bases with no gene match: 7. The V gene's germline CDR1 is MGHRA and CDR2 YSYEKL. The CDR3 is CASSLPGLAVYNEQFF. The CDR3 nucleotides read TGCGCCAGCAGCTTGCCGGGACTAGCGGTATACAATGAGCAGTTCTTC.

A few counts support this clonotype. This rearrangement joins TRBV7-9 to TRBJ2-1, with 7 positions matching TRBD1. The CDR3 totals 14 residues. V trimming: 5 bases; J trimming: 6 bases; junction bases outside the gene matches: 7. Germline V gives CDR1 SEHNR, CDR2 FQNEAQ (reference sequence). The CDR3 loop is CASSPTGSANEQFF. CDR3 in DNA: TGTGCCAGCAGCCCGACAGGGTCCGCCAATGAGCAGTTCTTC. Based on the CDR3 plus reference TRBV7-9 and TRBJ2-1, the full variable domain is DTGVSQNPRHKITKRGQNVTFRCDPISEHNRLYWYRQTLGQGPEFLTYFQNEAQLEKSRLLSDRFSAERPKGSFSTLEIQRTEQGDSAMYLCASSPTGSANEQFFGPGTRLTVL.

The chain joins TRBV6-1 to TRBJ2-4, with a weak D call TRBD1 (5 bases). Germline V CDR1 and CDR2: MNHNS, SASEGT. The CDR3 runs to 14 residues. Trimming took off 7 bases at V and 13 bases at J, with 23 bases between the two ends. The chain's CDR3 is CASTQGTAPMEQYF. For the CDR3, the DNA is TGTGCCAGCACCCAGGGTACAGCACCTATGGAGCAGTACTTC.

On this clonotype: A much more abundant neighbour one base away suggests this may be a read error. The chain carries TRBV28 and TRBJ2-6, with 7 bases matching TRBD1. This CDR3 comprises 15 residues. The germline V gene encodes CDR1 MDHEN and CDR2 SYDVKM. V lost 6 bases, J lost 2 bases, and 4 bases stayed unmatched. The CDR3 nucleotides read TGTGCCAGCAGGGAAACAGGGGCTGGGGCCAACGTCCTGACTTTC. Its protein product is CASRETGAGANVLTF.

The V gene is TRBV6-1, the J gene TRBJ2-1; D is possibly TRBD2 (7 bases). Trimming removed 2 bases from V and 2 bases from J, with 10 bases in between. This CDR3 contains 15 residues. Germline CDR1 MNHNS, CDR2 SASEGT. The DNA of the CDR3 is TGTGCCAGCAGTGAATGGGGGGGGCCCTACAATGAGCAGTTCTTC. This gives the protein CASSEWGGPYNEQFF.

The sample holds one count of this clonotype. The genes are TRBV25-1 and TRBJ2-5; no firm D call. Germline loops: CDR1 MGHDK, CDR2 SYGVNS. CDR3 size: 13 residues. Trimming removed 4 bases at V and 2 bases at J, with 8 bases between. The CDR3 region has the DNA TGTGCCAGCAGTGGCCCCTGGCAAGAGACCCAGTACTTC. As protein: CASSGPWQETQYF.

The rearrangement links TRBV20-1 to TRBJ2-1; D is undetermined. In germline, CDR1 is DFQATT, CDR2 SNEGSKA (reference sequence). V lost 1 base and J lost 3, with 10 bases in between. This CDR3 has 14 amino acids. CDR3 region: CSARGLSHYNEQFF. Written as DNA, the CDR3 is TGCAGTGCTAGAGGGCTATCCCACTACAATGAGCAGTTCTTC.

This clonotype was seen a handful of times. The genes are TRBV6-5 and TRBJ2-5; D might be TRBD1 (6 bases). The CDR3 spans 15 residues. The V and J ends lost 10 bases and 5 bases respectively, with 23 bases between them. Germline CDR1 is MNHEY and CDR2 is SVGAGI. The DNA of the CDR3 is TGTGCCACCCAGGGGACGACGTCGTCCGGGGAGACCCAGTACTTC. This translates into CATQGTTSSGETQYF.

The chain combines TRBV20-1 with TRBJ2-1; D is unresolved. The V gene's germline CDR1 is DFQATT and CDR2 SNEGSKA (reference sequence). The CDR3 extends over 9 amino acids. Between the trimmed V and J ends, which lost 8 bases and 5 bases, there was a span of 4 bases. The CDR3 sequence is CSTDNEQFF. In DNA, the CDR3 is TGCAGTACAGACAATGAGCAGTTCTTC.

V gene TRBV4-1 combines with J gene TRBJ2-1, with 14 bases that match TRBD2. CDR3 length: 17 residues. The V and J ends lost 3 bases and 7 bases, in that order; junction bases with no gene match: 8. Germline CDR1 and CDR2: MGHRA and YSYEKL. CDR3 in DNA: TGCGCCAGCAGCCAGGGACTAGCGGGAGCAGAAATTAATGAGCAGTTCTTC. This gives the protein CASSQGLAGAEINEQFF.

The genes are TRBV28 and TRBJ2-3; 14 nucleotides align to TRBD2. There are 16 residues in the CDR3. V lost 10 bases and J lost 0; bases outside the gene matches: 6. The germline gives CDR1 MDHEN, CDR2 SYDVKM. In nucleotides, the CDR3 is TGTGCCACTCGACTAGCGGGGGGGGCTAGCACAGATACGCAGTATTTT. It specifies CATRLAGGASTDTQYF. The complete variable domain, with remaining parts taken from reference TRBV28 and TRBJ2-3, reads DVKVTQSSRYLVKRTGEKVFLECVQDMDHENMFWYRQDPGLGLRLIYFSYDVKMKEKGDIPEGYSVSREKKERFSLILESASTNQTSMYLCATRLAGGASTDTQYFGPGTRLTVL.

This clonotype was seen only a few times. The V and J genes are TRBV6-6 and TRBJ2-1; D is unclear. The germline CDR1 and CDR2 sequences are MNHNY and SVGAGI (reference sequence). The V end was cut by 8 bases, the J end by 8 bases, with 10 bases between. CDR3 length equals 11 residues. The CDR3 region has the DNA TGTGCCAGCGGGTGGACGGATGAGCAGTTCTTC. Amino acids: CASGWTDEQFF.

This clonotype has more than one count but fewer than ten. V usage is TRBV2 and J usage is TRBJ1-2; TRBD1 might be the D (5 bases). V shed 8 bases and J shed 8 bases, with 18 bases lying between them. Germline V gives CDR1 SNHLY, CDR2 FYNNEI. The CDR3 runs to 13 residues. In DNA, the CDR3 is TGTGCCAGCGCTATAACAGGTACTGGCGGCTACACCTTC. Encoded protein: CASAITGTGGYTF. Drawing the rest from reference TRBV2 and TRBJ1-2, the complete variable domain is EPEVTQTPSHQVTQMGQEVILRCVPISNHLYFYWYRQILGQKVEFLVSFYNNEISEKSEIFDDQFSVERPDGSNFTLKIRSTKLEDSAMYFCASAITGTGGYTFGSGTRLTVV.

The table lists this clonotype with a few counts. The CDR3 sequence is CASSLREGGLNSPLHF. CDR3 bases: TGTGCCAGCAGCTTACGGGAGGGGGGCCTTAATTCACCCCTCCACTTT. The chain is built from TRBV7-2 and TRBJ1-6, with TRBD1 as a possible D gene (6 bases). Germline values: CDR1 SGHTA, CDR2 FQGNSA. The CDR3 consists of 16 residues. V was shortened by 2 bases and J by 6 bases, with 14 bases between the two germline ends.